This is a list of T cell receptor beta chains from one sample in a study of blood T cell repertoires in COVID-19. Assay used: immunoSEQ multiplex PCR; TCRdb lists only in-frame clones, some missing. The profile shows more than 200,000 clones, 75% to 90% of them singletons. The sample taken for sequencing was peripheral blood. These TCRs come from a man aged 30 to 39 with active or convalescent COVID-19. The CDR3 runs from the conserved cysteine through the conserved F or W. The D gene is left open where the match is weak. Part of the rows lack a size; the others show once, few, many or a class for expanded clones.

D: TRBD1
V: TRBV7-9
size: .
J: TRBJ1-6
CDR3: CASSVDRVAYNSPLHF
DNA: TGTGCCAGCAGCGTGGACAGGGTGGCGTATAATTCACCCCTCCACTTT

D: .
V: TRBV6-1
size: .
J: TRBJ1-2
CDR3: CASSEWLKGANYGYTF
DNA: TGTGCCAGCAGTGAATGGTTAAAGGGAGCTAACTATGGCTACACCTTC

D: .
V: TRBV7-6
size: once
J: TRBJ2-5
CDR3: CASSFSGRQETQYF
DNA: TGTGCCAGCAGCTTTTCGGGGAGACAAGAGACCCAGTACTTC

D: .
V: TRBV7-6
size: .
J: TRBJ2-7
CDR3: CASSLGPGLVAYEQYF
DNA: TGTGCCAGCAGCTTAGGCCCTGGACTGGTCGCCTACGAGCAGTACTTC

D: .
V: TRBV10-1
size: .
J: TRBJ2-7
CDR3: CASSESPYDEQYF
DNA: TGCGCCAGCAGTGAGTCCCCCTACGACGAGCAGTACTTC

D: .
V: TRBV4-1
size: .
J: TRBJ1-3
CDR3: CASSQLTSSGNTIYF
DNA: TGCGCCAGCAGCCAACTTACGAGCTCTGGAAACACCATATATTTT

D: TRBD2
V: TRBV5-1
size: .
J: TRBJ2-1
CDR3: CASSLGGGPRNEQFF
DNA: TGCGCCAGCAGCTTGGGCGGGGGGCCAAGGAATGAGCAGTTCTTC

D: .
V: TRBV21-1
size: .
J: TRBJ2-4
CDR3: CASSGRVLAKNIQYF
DNA: TGTGCCAGCAGCGGGCGGGTATTAGCCAAAAACATTCAGTACTTC

D: TRBD1
V: TRBV6-5
size: .
J: TRBJ1-1
CDR3: CASSLGDRTNTEAFF
DNA: TGTGCCAGCAGTTTAGGGGACAGGACAAACACTGAAGCTTTCTTT

D: .
V: TRBV5-1
size: .
J: TRBJ1-1
CDR3: CASSLDSSFTEAFF
DNA: TGCGCCAGCAGCCTGGACAGTAGTTTCACTGAAGCTTTCTTT

D: .
V: TRBV6-6
size: .
J: TRBJ2-7
CDR3: CASTLSYEQYF
DNA: TGTGCCAGCACCCTCTCCTACGAGCAGTACTTC

D: TRBD1
V: TRBV7-9
size: .
J: TRBJ1-1
CDR3: CASSSGQGSTEAFF
DNA: TGTGCCAGCAGCTCGGGACAGGGAAGCACTGAAGCTTTCTTT

D: .
V: TRBV4-3
size: .
J: TRBJ1-1
CDR3: CASSTGYGWNTEAFF
DNA: TGCGCCAGCAGTACAGGGTACGGGTGGAACACTGAAGCTTTCTTT

D: TRBD1
V: TRBV7-6
size: .
J: TRBJ1-2
CDR3: CASSPGTGAGYTF
DNA: TGTGCCAGCAGCCCTGGGACAGGAGCTGGCTACACCTTC

D: TRBD2
V: TRBV18
size: .
J: TRBJ2-7
CDR3: CASSPTLAGTYEQYF
DNA: TGTGCCAGCTCACCAACGCTAGCGGGGACCTACGAGCAGTACTTC

D: .
V: TRBV19
size: .
J: TRBJ2-3
CDR3: CASQRTADTTDTQYF
DNA: TGTGCCAGTCAAAGGACAGCAGACACCACAGATACGCAGTATTTT

D: .
V: TRBV4-2
size: once
J: TRBJ1-3
CDR3: CASSREAGESSGNTIYF
DNA: TGTGCCAGCAGCCGGGAAGCCGGGGAAAGTTCTGGAAACACCATATATTTT

D: TRBD2
V: TRBV7-9
size: .
J: TRBJ2-1
CDR3: CASSPQTSGGYNEQFF
DNA: TGTGCCAGCAGCCCACAGACTAGCGGGGGTTACAATGAGCAGTTCTTC

D: .
V: TRBV3-1/TRBV3-2
size: .
J: TRBJ2-2
CDR3: CASSQGLLVHKSKTNTGELFF
DNA: TGTGCCAGCAGCCAGGGACTTTTGGTCCATAAGAGTAAAACGAACACCGGGGAGCTGTTTTTT

D: .
V: TRBV7-8
size: once
J: TRBJ2-3
CDR3: CASSRTWTDTQYF
DNA: TGTGCCAGCAGCCGGACTTGGACAGATACGCAGTATTTT

D: .
V: TRBV6-4
size: .
J: TRBJ2-5
CDR3: CVFPDYPKYQETQYF
DNA: TGTGTCTTCCCGGACTACCCTAAGTACCAAGAGACCCAGTACTTC

D: .
V: TRBV2
size: .
J: TRBJ1-1
CDR3: CASSEAWRLETDEAFF
DNA: TGTGCCAGCAGTGAAGCATGGCGGCTAGAAACTGACGAAGCTTTCTTT

D: TRBD1
V: TRBV11-2
size: .
J: TRBJ2-7
CDR3: CASSLTGGTHEQYF
DNA: TGTGCCAGCAGCCTGACAGGGGGTACACACGAGCAGTACTTC

D: TRBD1
V: TRBV5-5
size: .
J: TRBJ2-7
CDR3: CASSRVGQGYEQYF
DNA: TGTGCCAGCAGCAGAGTAGGACAGGGTTACGAGCAGTACTTC

D: .
V: TRBV5-4
size: .
J: TRBJ2-5
CDR3: CASSDNNRYKETQYF
DNA: TGTGCCAGCAGCGATAACAACAGATACAAAGAGACCCAGTACTTC

D: .
V: TRBV18
size: few
J: TRBJ1-6
CDR3: CASSLSGNNSPLHF
DNA: TGTGCCAGCTCACTCAGCGGGAATAATTCACCCCTCCACTTT

D: TRBD1
V: TRBV7-2
size: .
J: TRBJ1-1
CDR3: CASSDDRDAFTEAFF
DNA: TGTGCCAGCAGCGACGACAGGGATGCTTTCACTGAAGCTTTCTTT

D: .
V: TRBV20-1
size: .
J: TRBJ1-2
CDR3: CSASYAGRLGGYTF
DNA: TGCAGTGCTAGTTATGCGGGACGGTTAGGTGGCTACACCTTC

D: .
V: TRBV16
size: .
J: TRBJ1-1
CDR3: CASSGVSEAFF
DNA: TGTGCCAGCAGCGGAGTATCGGAAGCTTTCTTT

D: .
V: TRBV7-9
size: .
J: TRBJ1-3
CDR3: CASSPDRFYSGNTIYF
DNA: TGTGCCAGCAGCCCCGACAGGTTCTACTCTGGAAACACCATATATTTT

D: .
V: TRBV6-5
size: .
J: TRBJ1-2
CDR3: CASSLADRAYGYTF
DNA: TGTGCCAGCAGTTTAGCCGACAGAGCCTATGGCTACACCTTC

D: .
V: TRBV24-1
size: .
J: TRBJ2-3
CDR3: CATSDVALDTQYF
DNA: TGTGCCACCAGTGATGTTGCACTGGATACGCAGTATTTT

D: .
V: TRBV6-5
size: .
J: TRBJ2-3
CDR3: CATTGPSTDTQYF
DNA: TGTGCCACCACAGGTCCCAGCACAGATACGCAGTATTTT

D: TRBD2
V: TRBV3-1/TRBV3-2
size: .
J: TRBJ2-2
CDR3: CASSTTLDRSSGGVHTGELFF
DNA: TGTGCCAGCAGCACAACACTCGATCGGAGTAGCGGGGGGGTCCACACCGGGGAGCTGTTTTTT

D: .
V: TRBV9
size: .
J: TRBJ2-7
CDR3: CASSVAPDSNLEQYF
DNA: TGTGCCAGCAGCGTAGCTCCGGACAGCAATTTGGAGCAGTACTTC

D: .
V: TRBV6-5
size: .
J: TRBJ1-6
CDR3: CASRLFGGGNSPLHF
DNA: TGTGCCAGCAGGCTCTTTGGGGGAGGTAATTCACCCCTCCACTTT

D: TRBD2
V: TRBV7-2
size: .
J: TRBJ2-7
CDR3: CASSLGASGGVYEQYF
DNA: TGTGCCAGCAGCTTAGGTGCGAGCGGGGGGGTCTACGAGCAGTACTTC

D: TRBD1
V: TRBV19
size: .
J: TRBJ1-3
CDR3: CATRDRHSGNTIYF
DNA: TGTGCCACTCGGGACAGGCACTCTGGAAACACCATATATTTT

D: .
V: TRBV27
size: medium-sized
J: TRBJ2-3
CDR3: CASSLFPGQDTQYF
DNA: TGTGCCAGCAGTTTATTCCCAGGTCAAGATACGCAGTATTTT

D: .
V: TRBV6-1
size: .
J: TRBJ1-5
CDR3: CASSDLRHQGNQPQHF
DNA: TGTGCCAGCAGTGATCTTAGACACCAAGGAAATCAGCCCCAGCATTTT